Sequencing of this T cell receptor beta chain was carried out in a study of T cells after yellow fever vaccination. Study-wide results and limits: It was a weaker secondary response, yet one that peaked faster, at day 5 versus 15.

Production of TCR cDNA was by 5'RACE template switching, which also added a universal primer site and UMIs. TCRdb used MiXCR to reprocess the 5' RACE reads, holding one entry per CDR3 protein. Of approximately 600,000 distinct CDR3 sequences listed, around 12% are singletons. The ends were cut back, 3 bases at V and 2 bases at J, with 12 bases in the middle. This CDR3 contains 15 residues. Germline V gene sequence: CDR1 LGHDT, CDR2 YNNKEL (reference sequence). This clonotype was detected a few times. Its antigen is unidentified. This material consisted of PBMCs, taken on the day of the yellow fever booster vaccination. This clonotype originated in a young man who received the YFV17D yellow fever vaccine. This chain connects TRBV3-1 to TRBJ2-3; D might be TRBD1 or TRBD2, each matching 5 bases. In DNA, the CDR3 is TGTGCCAGCAGCCAGAAGGGACCTCTCACAGATACGCAGTATTTT. Translation: CASSQKGPLTDTQYF.